This T cell receptor (beta chain) was identified during a study of cytomegalovirus exposure and HLA in healthy donors. The PCR contained 60 Vbeta and 13 Jbeta primers. Only in-frame clones appear in the TCRdb table, and some are missing; sequencing was by immunoSEQ multiplex PCR. The table lists some 80,000 clones, roughly 80% of them singletons. Germline V gives CDR1 MNHEY, CDR2 SVGAGI. Trimming stripped 6 bases from V and 4 bases from J, with 18 bases between. CDR3 size: 15 residues. Study results and caveats: No immune exposure information besides CMV serostatus was available.

Turning to this clone: Its matching antigen is unknown.

The genes are TRBV6-5 and TRBJ2-5, with D possibly being TRBD1 (7 bases). Source material: PBMCs. The receptor was isolated from a man aged 45-65 years in good health and CMV-seronegative. The CDR3 protein is CASSARGPGVETQYF. The CDR3 nucleotides read TGTGCCAGCAGCGCGAGGGGGCCGGGGGTAGAGACCCAGTACTTC.